The 17 T cell receptor beta chains listed next were all sequenced from one sample in a study of blood T cells in healthy people across ages. Primed by a sample-barcoded 5' primer and a J-beta primer mix, a second PCR proceeded for 7 to 11 cycles. TCRdb analysed the 5' RACE reads with MiXCR anew, one entry per CDR3 protein. This table has 1.5 million to 2 million distinct CDR3 sequences, about 50% appearing once. Source material: blood. The receptors here all came from a woman between 40 and 50 years old in good health.

The rearrangement uses TRBV4-1 and TRBJ2-2; D is perhaps TRBD1 (5 bases). This CDR3 has 15 amino acids. V was pared by 1 base and J by 2 bases, with 8 bases between. The germline V gene has CDR1 MGHRA and CDR2 YSYEKL. CDR3 amino acids: CASSQVDKNTGELFF. The CDR3 DNA sequence: TGCGCCAGCAGCCAAGTGGACAAAAACACCGGGGAGCTGTTTTTT.

The chain uses TRBV7-3 and TRBJ2-5; D remains unclear. The CDR3 totals 13 residues. The V and J ends lost 3 bases and 3 bases respectively, with 8 bases between them. CDR1 and CDR2 (germline): SGHTA, FQGTGA. This chain's CDR3 is CASSFHREETQYF. DNA of the CDR3: TGTGCCAGCAGCTTTCACAGAGAAGAGACCCAGTACTTC.

V gene TRBV7-2 combines with J gene TRBJ2-4; 8 nucleotides line up with TRBD2. The tail of the sequence fits TRBJ2-5 better, so the J call may be wrong. This CDR3 is 15 amino acids long. The germline V gene has CDR1 SGHTA and CDR2 FQGNSA. The chain's CDR3 is CASSYSAGAGETQYF. Written as DNA, the CDR3 is TGTGCCAGCAGCTACTCAGCGGGGGCGGGGGAGACCCAGTACTTC.

This clonotype was detected a few times. The chain couples TRBV5-1 to TRBJ2-4; 7 bases are a match to TRBD2. V gave up 7 bases and J gave up 13 bases; unmatched junction bases: 8. The germline V gene encodes CDR1 SGHRS and CDR2 YFSETQ. The CDR3 extends over 11 amino acids. Here the CDR3 reads CASSTGEGQYF. DNA for the CDR3: TGCGCCAGCTCCACCGGGGAGGGGCAGTACTTC.

V is TRBV27 and J is TRBJ2-5; 12 bases line up with TRBD2. The germline V gene has CDR1 MNHEY and CDR2 SMNVEV (reference sequence). The junction had 8 bases not matched to a gene; V was cut back by 5 bases and J by 7 bases. This CDR3 spans 15 amino acids. CDR3 region: CASSPLAGGPGTQYF. Written as DNA, the CDR3 is TGTGCCAGCAGTCCTCTAGCGGGGGGGCCTGGGACCCAGTACTTC.

The V call is TRBV7-3, the J call TRBJ2-1; D could derive from TRBD1 or TRBD2 (7 bases each). Germline assignment: CDR1 SGHTA and CDR2 FQGTGA. Trimming pared 5 bases from V and 8 bases from J, leaving 19 bases between. The CDR3 sequence is 15 residues long. The CDR3, as DNA: TGTGCCAGCAGCCAGGGGGGGTCGAGTGGGGATGAGCAGTTCTTC. It codes for CASSQGGSSGDEQFF.

The chain combines TRBV7-2 with TRBJ2-3; D unclear. This CDR3 is 13 amino acids long. V gave up 4 bases and J gave up 4 bases, with 9 bases separating them. Germline V gene data show CDR1 as SGHTA and CDR2 as FQGNSA. In nucleotides, the CDR3 is TGTGCCAGCAGCTCCGATCCCCCAGATACGCAGTATTTT. Amino acids: CASSSDPPDTQYF.

The gene calls are TRBV20-1 and TRBJ2-5; TRBD2 matches at 8 bases. Judging by the DNA end, TRBJ2-7 fits better; the J call may be wrong. The CDR3 loop spans 17 amino acids. Germline V gives CDR1 DFQATT, CDR2 SNEGSKA (reference sequence). CDR3 DNA sequence: TGCAGTGCTAGAGGGCGGGGGCTAGCGGGTGATCCCTACGAGCAGTACTTC. It encodes CSARGRGLAGDPYEQYF.

This clonotype has more than one count but fewer than ten. The rearrangement links TRBV18 to TRBJ2-4; 7 positions agree with TRBD1. CDR3 length: 16 residues. Germline trimming cut 3 bases from V and 8 bases from J; bases unmatched to any gene: 13. The V gene's germline CDR1 is KGHSH and CDR2 LQKENI. CDR3 protein: CASSPRTGRQGDIQYF. The DNA for the CDR3 is TGTGCCAGCTCACCCAGGACAGGTCGCCAGGGGGACATTCAGTACTTC.

Worth noting for this clonotype: At one end the junction does not follow the germline gene, possibly because of a read error. This chain uses TRBV7-9 with TRBJ2-5; D gene ambiguous. With the DNA end fitting TRBJ2-7 better, the J assignment may be wrong. From germline, CDR1 is SEHNR and CDR2 FQNEAQ (reference sequence). The CDR3 extends over 13 amino acids. The CDR3 reads CASSATSPAEQYF. The CDR3 bases are TGCGCCAGCAGCGCGACTTCCCCGGCCGAGCAGTACTTC.

V usage is TRBV4-2 and J usage is TRBJ2-1, with D possibly TRBD2 on 5 matching bases. CDR1 is LGHNA and CDR2 is YNFKEQ in the germline V gene. The CDR3 spans 17 residues. Trimming stripped 2 bases from V and 4 bases from J, with 18 bases between. CDR3 sequence (DNA): TGTGCCAGCAGCCAATCGATCCCTAGCCCACTATACAATGAGCAGTTCTTC. Translation gives CASSQSIPSPLYNEQFF.

The genes are TRBV28 and TRBJ2-7; possible D gene TRBD2, 5 bases. V was pared by 7 bases and J by 1 base, with 11 bases between. This CDR3 comprises 13 residues. Germline V gene lookup returns CDR1 MDHEN and CDR2 SYDVKM. As DNA, the CDR3 is TGTGCCAGCACCCCCGGGATGTCCTACGAGCAGTACTTC. It is translated as CASTPGMSYEQYF.

The chain combines TRBV5-1 with TRBJ2-7; a weak D match, TRBD1 (7 bases). From germline, CDR1 is SGHRS and CDR2 YFSETQ. The CDR3 sequence is 13 residues long. V was shortened by 4 bases and J by 2 bases, with 10 bases between the two germline ends. The CDR3, as DNA: TGCGCCAGCAGCACAGGGGAGGCCTACGAGCAGTACTTC. Protein product: CASSTGEAYEQYF.

This clonotype was seen only a few times. The genes are TRBV20-1 and TRBJ2-6; no reliable D call. This CDR3 has 14 residues. With 3 bases removed from V and 0 bases from J, the gap between germline ends came to 6 bases. CDR1 is DFQATT, CDR2 SNEGSKA, per germline (reference sequence). This CDR3 is CSASSVSGANVLTF. The CDR3 nucleotides read TGCAGTGCTAGTTCGGTCTCTGGGGCCAACGTCCTGACTTTC.

The V call is TRBV6-2 or TRBV6-3, the J call TRBJ2-1, with 7 bases matching TRBD1. V dropped 0 bases and J dropped 0; count of bases not matched to a gene: 5. The CDR3 has 17 residues. Germline V gene lookup returns CDR1 MNHEY and CDR2 SVGEGT. The CDR3 DNA is TGTGCCAGCAGTTACTCGGGCACAGGGGTCTCCTACAATGAGCAGTTCTTC. Translation gives CASSYSGTGVSYNEQFF.

Only a few counts were recorded for this clonotype. The gene calls are TRBV27 and TRBJ2-5, with a tentative D call TRBD1 (5 bases). The CDR3 covers 15 residues. The V end lost 0 bases, the J end lost 1 base, and 9 bases lay between the germline ends. Germline CDR1 and CDR2: MNHEY and SMNVEV (reference sequence). The CDR3 is CASSLSQGLQETQYF. The CDR3 DNA follows: TGTGCCAGCAGTTTATCTCAGGGCCTCCAAGAGACCCAGTACTTC.

This clonotype was seen a handful of times. The chain is built from TRBV6-1 and TRBJ1-2; 8 nucleotides match TRBD1. V shed 10 bases and J 4 bases; nucleotides not matched to a gene: 11. The CDR3 runs 14 residues. Germline V gene sequence: CDR1 MNHNS, CDR2 SASEGT. The CDR3 coding sequence is TGTGCCACCGTCCTGGGACAGGCTATCTATGGCTACACCTTC. Translation: CATVLGQAIYGYTF.